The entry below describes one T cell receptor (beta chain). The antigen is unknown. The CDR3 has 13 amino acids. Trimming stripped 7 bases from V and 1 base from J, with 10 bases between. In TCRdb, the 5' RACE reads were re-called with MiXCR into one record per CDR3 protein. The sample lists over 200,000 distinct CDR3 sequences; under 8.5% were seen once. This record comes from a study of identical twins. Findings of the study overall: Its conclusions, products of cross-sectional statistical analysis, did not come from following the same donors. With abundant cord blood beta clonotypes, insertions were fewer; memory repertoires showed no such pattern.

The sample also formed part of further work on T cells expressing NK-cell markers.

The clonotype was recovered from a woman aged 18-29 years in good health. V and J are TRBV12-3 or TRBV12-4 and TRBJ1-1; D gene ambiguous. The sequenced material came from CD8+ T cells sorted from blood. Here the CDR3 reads CASTPMGNTEAFF. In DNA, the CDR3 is TGTGCCAGCACCCCGATGGGGAACACTGAAGCTTTCTTT.